Below, 16 T cell receptor beta chains from the same sample are listed, as sequenced in a study of PD-L1 blockade in urothelial cancer. Assay used: immunoSEQ multiplex PCR; TCRdb lists only in-frame clones, some missing. The table shows about 88,000 clones, with roughly nine tenths occurring only once. The sample was PBMCs, taken around atezolizumab (anti-PD-L1) treatment. Receptors were obtained from a man aged 60-69 years with urothelial cancer.

The V call is TRBV28, the J call TRBJ1-2; D not resolved. This CDR3 has 13 residues. Germline assignment: CDR1 MDHEN and CDR2 SYDVKM. Trimming left V 2 bases short and J 4 bases short, with 8 bases between. This CDR3 is CASSLEGPYGYTF. CDR3 DNA: TGTGCCAGCAGTTTAGAGGGTCCCTATGGCTACACCTTC.

The chain combines TRBV18 with TRBJ2-5, with D perhaps TRBD1 (6 bases). Germline V gene sequence: CDR1 KGHSH, CDR2 LQKENI. The CDR3 totals 15 residues. Trimming took off 2 bases at V and 4 bases at J, with 14 bases between the two ends. The CDR3 is CASSPGSTGRETQYF. For the CDR3, the DNA is TGTGCCAGCTCACCAGGGTCGACAGGCAGAGAGACCCAGTACTTC.

V gene TRBV30 combines with J gene TRBJ2-3, with D maybe TRBD2 (6 bases). V was shortened by 5 bases and J by 0 bases, with 15 bases between the two germline ends. The germline CDR1 and CDR2 sequences are GTSNPN and SVGIG (reference sequence). CDR3 length: 15 amino acids. The CDR3 region is CAWAWGETSTDTQYF. As DNA, the CDR3 is TGTGCCTGGGCATGGGGGGAGACTAGCACAGATACGCAGTATTTT. Filled out from reference TRBV30 and TRBJ2-3, the complete variable domain reads SQTIHQWPATLVQPVGSPLSLECTVEGTSNPNLYWYRQAAGRGLQLLFYSVGIGQISSEVPQNLSASRPQDRQFILSSKKLLLSDSGFYLCAWAWGETSTDTQYFGPGTRLTVL.

This clone was observed a handful of times. The chain has TRBV30 and TRBJ2-1, with TRBD2 identical over 12 bases. There are 17 residues in the CDR3. CDR1 is GTSNPN and CDR2 is SVGIG in the germline V gene (reference sequence). V shed 0 bases and J 5 bases; nucleotides not matched to a gene: 8. The CDR3 loop reads CAWSVLTSGGFHNEQFF. CDR3 nucleotides: TGTGCCTGGAGTGTACTAACTAGCGGGGGGTTCCACAATGAGCAGTTCTTC.

The V call is TRBV4-2, the J call TRBJ1-1, with D possibly TRBD1 on 5 matching bases. Germline CDR1 and CDR2: LGHNA and YNFKEQ. There are 16 residues in the CDR3. Between the trimmed V and J ends, which lost 0 bases and 4 bases, there was a span of 15 bases. In DNA form, the CDR3 reads TGTGCCAGCAGCCAAGAAGTTGGTGGGGCCGGCACTGAAGCTTTCTTT. Protein sequence: CASSQEVGGAGTEAFF.

The chain recombines TRBV16 with TRBJ1-5; possible D gene TRBD1, 5 bases. Germline loops: CDR1 KGHSY, CDR2 FQNENV. Trimming pared 4 bases from V and 4 bases from J, leaving 14 bases between. The CDR3 is 15 amino acids. The CDR3 is CASSPPDKKNQPQHF. In nucleotides, the CDR3 is TGTGCCAGCAGCCCTCCGGACAAAAAAAATCAGCCCCAGCATTTT.

The chain links TRBV5-4 to TRBJ1-3; perhaps TRBD1 as D (5 bases). Trimming cost V 3 bases and J 4 bases, with 8 bases left between them. CDR1 is SGHNT, CDR2 YYREEE, per germline (reference sequence). This CDR3 has 13 residues. For the CDR3, the DNA is TGTGCCAGCAGCTCGGACATGGGAAACACCATATATTTT. Translating gives CASSSDMGNTIYF.

V and J are TRBV10-1 and TRBJ1-2; 7 bases fit TRBD1. CDR1 is WNHNN and CDR2 is SYGVQD in the germline V gene (reference sequence). The CDR3 runs to 14 residues. V lost 0 bases, J lost 3 bases, and 1 base stayed unmatched. CDR3 loop: CASSESQGHYGYTF. In DNA, the CDR3 is TGCGCCAGCAGTGAGTCACAGGGGCACTATGGCTACACCTTC.

This clone was picked up one time. This chain connects TRBV4-3 to TRBJ1-6; tentative D call: TRBD1 (5 bases). Germline V gives CDR1 LGHNA, CDR2 YSLEER. V was pared by 1 base and J by 5 bases, with 9 bases between. The CDR3 extends over 15 amino acids. CDR3 in amino acids: CASSQAVRDNSPLHF. The CDR3, as DNA: TGCGCCAGCAGCCAAGCCGTCAGGGATAATTCACCCCTCCACTTT.

The chain joins TRBV6-6 to TRBJ1-2; 7 nucleotides match TRBD1. V gave up 4 bases and J gave up 7 bases; unmatched junction bases: 9. This CDR3 region has 14 residues. Germline-derived CDR1 and CDR2 are MNHNY and SVGAGI (reference sequence). CDR3 sequence reads: CASSWDSTTSGYTF. As DNA, the CDR3 is TGTGCCAGCAGTTGGGACAGCACAACAAGTGGCTACACCTTC.

This clone has more than one count but fewer than ten. This rearrangement joins TRBV5-5 to TRBJ1-5, with a weak D call TRBD1 (5 bases). The CDR3 is 15 amino acids. The germline gives CDR1 SGHKS, CDR2 YYEKEE (reference sequence). V was cut by 0 bases and J by 6 bases, with 13 bases left in between. CDR3 residues: CASSLVPQGGQPQHF. CDR3 nucleotide sequence: TGTGCCAGCAGCTTGGTCCCGCAGGGTGGTCAGCCCCAGCATTTT.

This clone was counted once. This sequence joins TRBV5-6 and TRBJ2-2; D is possibly TRBD2 (5 bases). Germline CDR1 reads SGHDT; CDR2 reads YYEEEE. V gave up 6 bases and J gave up 1 base, with 10 bases separating them. The CDR3 is 14 residues long. DNA of the CDR3: TGTGCCAGCACTTACCGGGGGAACACCGGGGAGCTGTTTTTT. This encodes CASTYRGNTGELFF.

This clone was found once. V gene TRBV4-1 combines with J gene TRBJ2-5, with D perhaps matching TRBD2 (5 bases). V dropped 2 bases and J dropped 3 bases, with 19 bases sitting between them. CDR1 is MGHRA, CDR2 YSYEKL, per germline. The CDR3 totals 17 residues. For the CDR3, the DNA is TGCGCCAGCAGCCAACAGCCATCGCTGGAGAGGGAAGAGACCCAGTACTTC. It yields the protein CASSQQPSLEREETQYF.

The chain couples TRBV5-4 to TRBJ1-1; 12 nucleotides line up with TRBD1. Germline V CDR1 and CDR2: SGHNT, YYREEE (reference sequence). This CDR3 is 17 amino acids long. The junction had 9 bases not matched to a gene; V was cut back by 3 bases and J by 3 bases. The DNA of the CDR3 is TGTGCCAGCAGCTGGGGACAGGGGGCAAACGAGGACACTGAAGCTTTCTTT. Translation: CASSWGQGANEDTEAFF.

The genes are TRBV10-3 and TRBJ2-1; D is possibly TRBD2 (5 bases). The CDR3 runs to 15 residues. Germline V gives CDR1 ENHRY, CDR2 SYGVKD. Trimming left V 0 bases short and J 2 bases short, with 8 bases between. The CDR3 sequence is CAISESWETYNEQFF. CDR3 bases: TGTGCCATCAGTGAGTCGTGGGAGACCTACAATGAGCAGTTCTTC.

The CDR3 sequence is CASTQGRRETQYF. The DNA of the CDR3 is TGTGCCAGCACCCAGGGCCGTCGCGAGACCCAGTACTTC. This rearrangement joins TRBV5-5 to TRBJ2-5; tentatively, D is TRBD1 (5 bases). The CDR3 runs 13 residues. V was cut by 6 bases and J by 5 bases, with 14 bases left in between. From germline, CDR1 is SGHKS and CDR2 YYEKEE (reference sequence).